The clone carrying this T cell receptor beta chain occurred a few times. The antigen remains undetermined. This sample was taken from a study of blood T cells in healthy people across ages. Whole-study context: Capturing about one barcoded beta molecule per two T cells was achieved by template switching. Study-wide points: TCR beta diversity was tightly associated with the proportion of naive T cells. Per million T cells, TCR beta diversity dropped roughly linearly as age increased.

With a J-beta primer mix and a sample-barcoded 5' primer, a second PCR ran about 7 to 11 cycles. Through a template-switch adaptor with 12 random nucleotides, each cDNA molecule received a tag. TCRdb passed the 5' RACE reads through MiXCR, listing each CDR3 protein once. The table has about 680,000 distinct CDR3 sequences, around half seen once. The CDR3 covers 14 residues. Trimming left V 0 bases short and J 2 bases short, with 6 bases between. Looked up from germline, CDR1 is SGHNT and CDR2 is YYREEE (reference sequence). Sequenced sample: blood. The chain recombines TRBV5-4 with TRBJ2-1; no reliable D call. The receptor was isolated from a woman aged 60-70 years in good health. The CDR3 bases are TGTGCCAGCAGCTTGGTAGGGACCTACAATGAGCAGTTCTTC. This encodes CASSLVGTYNEQFF.